This entry concerns a single TCR beta chain. The antigen remains undetermined. This sample was taken from a study of cytomegalovirus exposure and HLA in healthy donors. The study ran its PCR with 60 Vbeta and 13 Jbeta primers. As originally analysed: A later analysis tallied about 80 million unique TCR beta chains, around 12 million of them shared. TCRdb's table, derived via immunoSEQ multiplex PCR, lists solely in-frame clones and lacks some. The V and J calls and clone size come from that table; D and trimming were worked out from the DNA. The data hold around 130,000 clones, with around three quarters observed a single time. General study points: TCR beta V- and J-gene trimming was later associated with a missense DCLRE1C variant. Because they were indistinguishable, some V segments, including TRBV6-2 and TRBV6-3, were excluded.

CDR3 length equals 15 residues. V was cut by 5 bases and J by 8 bases, with 21 bases left in between. Germline loops: CDR1 SGHTA, CDR2 FQGNSA. V and J are TRBV7-2 and TRBJ1-2; unclear D gene. The material sequenced was PBMCs. The clonotype comes from a man aged 18 to 30 in good health and CMV-seronegative. The CDR3 loop is CASSQRGGRVGGYTF. The CDR3 DNA reads as TGTGCCAGCAGCCAAAGAGGTGGGAGAGTGGGGGGCTACACCTTC.